This paragraph covers one T cell receptor (beta chain) sequence. What it binds is unknown. This entry belongs to a study of cytomegalovirus exposure and HLA in healthy donors. Notes on the study in general: Immune exposure was documented only through CMV serostatus. Presence/absence comparisons presumed near-even sequencing depth among donors.

V dropped 0 bases and J dropped 5; count of bases not matched to a gene: 1. The length of the CDR3 is 14 residues. Looked up from germline, CDR1 is LNHDA and CDR2 is SQIVND (reference sequence). It was with 60 Vbeta and 13 Jbeta primers that the PCR ran. Clones were read by immunoSEQ multiplex PCR, and TCRdb kept only the in-frame ones, dropping some. This repertoire shows roughly 150,000 clones, about 76% found once; its top ten account for 5% to 6.5%. The V call is TRBV19, the J call TRBJ1-5; 7 bases are a match to TRBD1. The specimen was PBMCs. This TCR derives from a woman aged 18-35 years in good health and CMV-seropositive. The CDR3 reads CASSIEGTDQPQHF. The DNA of the CDR3 is TGTGCCAGTAGTATAGAGGGGACAGATCAGCCCCAGCATTTT.